Described below is a single T cell receptor (beta chain) sequence and its context. Its specificity is not known. This specimen comes from a study of cytomegalovirus exposure and HLA in healthy donors. The overall study: Researchers found that roughly 80% of about 400 genotyped donors fell within the Caucasian-associated ancestry cluster. Whole-study results and caveats: Per a later analysis, HLA-associated TCR beta chains showed more clonal expansion than other, equally common TCR beta chains. The study found most TCR sequences rare, yet found some public TCRs in many donors. Earlier analysis looked at TCR beta V segments, and most were productive about 90% or about 30% of the time.

The PCR contained 60 Vbeta and 13 Jbeta primers. Method: immunoSEQ multiplex PCR; TCRdb's copy keeps in-frame clones and lacks some. The sample shows 140,000 to 150,000 clones, roughly 9.4% of them seen only once. The CDR3 totals 15 residues. Trimming took 5 bases from V and 5 from J; bases not matched to a gene: 4. Looked up from germline, CDR1 is LNHDA and CDR2 is SQIVND (reference sequence). The origin of this receptor is a male donor in good health and CMV-seronegative. Sequencing used PBMCs. The genes are TRBV19 and TRBJ2-2; 11 bases are a match to TRBD1. In DNA form, the CDR3 reads TGTGCCAGTAGTTGGACAGGGGGCAGGACCGGGGAGCTGTTTTTT. It is translated as CASSWTGGRTGELFF.